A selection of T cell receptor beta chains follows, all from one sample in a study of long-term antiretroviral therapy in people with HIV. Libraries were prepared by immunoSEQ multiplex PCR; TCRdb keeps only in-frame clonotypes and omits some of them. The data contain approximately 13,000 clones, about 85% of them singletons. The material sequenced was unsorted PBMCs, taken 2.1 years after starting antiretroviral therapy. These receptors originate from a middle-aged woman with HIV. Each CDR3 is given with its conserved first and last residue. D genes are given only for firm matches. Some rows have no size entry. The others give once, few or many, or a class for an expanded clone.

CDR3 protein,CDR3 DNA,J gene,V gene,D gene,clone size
CASSFAGTTGTDTQYF,TGTGCCAGCAGCTTTGCCGGGACAACTGGCACAGATACGCAGTATTTT,TRBJ2-3,TRBV7-8,.,.
CASSRSGGQETQYF,TGCGCCAGCAGCCGCAGCGGGGGGCAGGAGACCCAGTACTTC,TRBJ2-5,TRBV5-1,TRBD2,.
CSVSSLAVYQETQYF,TGCAGCGTTTCTTCACTAGCGGTGTACCAAGAGACCCAGTACTTC,TRBJ2-5,TRBV29-1,TRBD2,.
CASSPAGLTEKLFF,TGTGCCAGCTCACCAGCAGGGCTGACTGAAAAACTGTTTTTT,TRBJ1-4,TRBV18,.,.
CASRATQGLQPQHF,TGTGCCAGCAGGGCTACCCAGGGGCTTCAGCCCCAGCATTTT,TRBJ1-5,TRBV6-1,.,.
CASSLVVRETQYF,TGTGCCAGCAGCTTAGTGGTTCGGGAGACCCAGTACTTC,TRBJ2-5,TRBV7-2,.,.
CASSPRGPYGYTF,TGTGCCAGCAGTCCTCGTGGCCCTTATGGCTACACCTTC,TRBJ1-2,TRBV27,.,.
CASSPYGGPGNSPLHF,TGTGCCAGCAGCCCTTACGGGGGGCCGGGTAATTCACCCCTCCACTTT,TRBJ1-6,TRBV7-2,.,few
CASSRGTGWGTEAFF,TGTGCCAGCAGTCGAGGGACAGGGTGGGGCACTGAAGCTTTCTTT,TRBJ1-1,TRBV6-5,TRBD1,.
CAWSVREFGTYEQYF,TGTGCCTGGAGTGTACGGGAATTCGGCACCTACGAGCAGTACTTC,TRBJ2-7,TRBV30,.,.
CASSPHEVGDTQYF,TGTGCCAGCAGCCCACATGAGGTTGGAGATACGCAGTATTTT,TRBJ2-3,TRBV9,.,once
CASSVRGEHTEAFF,TGCGCCAGCAGCGTCAGGGGGGAGCACACTGAAGCTTTCTTT,TRBJ1-1,TRBV5-1,TRBD1,once
CASSLTSGVISYNEQFF,TGTGCCAGCAGCTTGACTAGCGGGGTTATCTCCTACAATGAGCAGTTCTTC,TRBJ2-1,TRBV5-6,TRBD2,.
CASSSQGGATDTQYF,TGTGCCAGCAGCTCCCAGGGGGGCGCCACAGATACGCAGTATTTT,TRBJ2-3,TRBV2,.,once
CAWSKDSSNSPLHF,TGTGCCTGGAGCAAAGACAGTTCCAATTCACCCCTCCACTTT,TRBJ1-6,TRBV30,.,.
CASSRGGGADGYTF,TGTGCCAGCAGTAGAGGCGGCGGTGCGGATGGCTACACCTTC,TRBJ1-2,TRBV6-5,.,.
CASSFRDTKGGYGYTF,TGTGCCAGCAGCTTCCGGGACACGAAAGGGGGCTATGGCTACACCTTC,TRBJ1-2,TRBV7-9,.,.
CASRVAGFSYEQYF,TGTGCCAGCAGGGTAGCGGGGTTCTCCTACGAGCAGTACTTC,TRBJ2-7,TRBV6-5,TRBD2,once
CASSLGTGVQQPQHF,TGTGCCAGCAGCTTAGGGACAGGGGTTCAACAGCCCCAGCATTTT,TRBJ1-5,TRBV7-1,TRBD1,.
CASFLGAKGNTIYF,TGTGCCAGCTTTCTAGGGGCGAAAGGAAACACCATATATTTT,TRBJ1-3,TRBV5-6,.,.
CASTQAGWNTEAFF,TGTGCCAGCACCCAAGCAGGGTGGAACACTGAAGCTTTCTTT,TRBJ1-1,TRBV7-8,.,.
CAWSRGSNEQYF,TGTGCCTGGAGCCGGGGATCAAACGAGCAGTACTTC,TRBJ2-7,TRBV30,.,.
CAWSVRLAGTLTNTGELFF,TGTGCCTGGAGTGTACGCCTAGCGGGGACATTAACGAACACCGGGGAGCTGTTTTTT,TRBJ2-2,TRBV30,TRBD2,few
CASSVRQGGTEAFF,TGTGCCAGCAGTGTTAGACAGGGGGGAACTGAAGCTTTCTTT,TRBJ1-1,TRBV2,TRBD1,.
CAWETGDRKQYF,TGTGCCTGGGAAACCGGGGACAGAAAGCAGTACTTC,TRBJ2-7,TRBV30,TRBD1,once
CASSLGAYNEQFF,TGTGCCAGCAGCTTAGGCGCATACAATGAGCAGTTCTTC,TRBJ2-1,TRBV5-4,.,.
CASSSGQDITGELFF,TGCGCCAGCAGTTCGGGACAGGACATCACCGGGGAGCTGTTTTTT,TRBJ2-2,TRBV5-1,TRBD1,once
CASSLRDRNTEAFF,TGTGCCAGCAGCTTAAGGGACAGGAACACTGAAGCTTTCTTT,TRBJ1-1,TRBV7-2,TRBD1,once
CAWSERYYEQYF,TGTGCCTGGAGTGAACGGTACTACGAGCAGTACTTC,TRBJ2-7,TRBV30,.,.
CASSQDMNRGPNYGYTF,TGCGCCAGCAGCCAAGATATGAACAGGGGGCCTAACTATGGCTACACCTTC,TRBJ1-2,TRBV4-1,TRBD1,.
CASTTGAGNTIYF,TGTGCCAGCACGACAGGGGCGGGAAACACCATATATTTT,TRBJ1-3,TRBV2,TRBD1,.
CASSFKSGGGGTDTQYF,TGTGCCAGCAGCTTTAAGTCAGGGGGCGGGGGCACAGATACGCAGTATTTT,TRBJ2-3,TRBV7-9,TRBD1,.
CASSLVAIETQYF,TGTGCCAGCAGCTTAGTTGCCATCGAAACCCAGTACTTC,TRBJ2-5,TRBV7-8,.,.
CASSGGQAANYGYTF,TGCGCCAGCAGCGGCGGACAGGCCGCTAACTATGGCTACACCTTC,TRBJ1-2,TRBV5-1,TRBD1,.
CASSRDFRTDTQYF,TGTGCCAGCAGCCGGGACTTCCGCACAGATACGCAGTATTTT,TRBJ2-3,TRBV5-6,.,.
CAWTSRGVQYF,TGTGCCTGGACTTCGAGGGGGGTGCAGTACTTC,TRBJ2-7,TRBV30,.,.
CASSRQEGGTAEAFF,TGTGCCAGCTCCAGACAGGAGGGAGGTACTGCTGAAGCTTTCTTT,TRBJ1-1,TRBV18,.,few
CASSDYHYTDTQYF,TGTGCCAGTAGTGACTACCACTACACAGATACGCAGTATTTT,TRBJ2-3,TRBV19,.,.
CASSFGSGNSPLHF,TGTGCCAGCAGCTTTGGGTCGGGGAATTCACCCCTCCACTTT,TRBJ1-6,TRBV5-4,.,once
CASILLNTEAFF,TGTGCCAGCATACTTCTGAACACTGAAGCTTTCTTT,TRBJ1-1,TRBV6-1,.,.
CASSLAFVGGEKLFF,TGTGCCAGCAGCTTAGCTTTTGTTGGGGGTGAAAAACTGTTTTTT,TRBJ1-4,TRBV7-8,.,.
CASSQGLGGDQPQHF,TGCGCCAGCAGCCAAGGACTAGGCGGGGATCAGCCCCAGCATTTT,TRBJ1-5,TRBV4-3,.,.
CACGRGAGRSGNTIYF,TGTGCCTGTGGCAGGGGGGCAGGTAGATCTGGAAACACCATATATTTT,TRBJ1-3,TRBV30,TRBD1,few
CASSLAAGGTYEQYF,TGTGCTAGCAGCTTAGCGGCGGGGGGCACCTACGAGCAGTACTTC,TRBJ2-7,TRBV7-2,TRBD2,.
CASSVDRTNYGYTF,TGTGCCAGCAGCGTTGACAGAACCAACTATGGCTACACCTTC,TRBJ1-2,TRBV5-5,.,.
CASSRGGNTGELFF,TGTGCCAGCAGCCGCGGGGGGAACACCGGGGAGCTGTTTTTT,TRBJ2-2,TRBV7-8,TRBD2,.
CASSQDRGGGGTEAFF,TGCGCCAGCAGCCAAGATCGAGGCGGTGGCGGCACTGAAGCTTTCTTT,TRBJ1-1,TRBV4-3,.,.
CASSPAGSSSGNTIYF,TGTGCCAGCTCACCAGCCGGATCAAGCTCTGGAAACACCATATATTTT,TRBJ1-3,TRBV18,.,.
CASSGGGLRGETQYF,TGTGCCAGCAGTGGTGGGGGCCTCAGGGGAGAGACCCAGTACTTC,TRBJ2-5,TRBV2,.,once
CASSYSSTSEPQHF,TGTGCCAGCAGTTACTCGAGTACCTCCGAGCCCCAGCATTTT,TRBJ1-5,TRBV6-6,.,.
CASSQGTEQETQYF,TGCGCCAGCAGCCAGGGGACAGAACAAGAGACCCAGTACTTC,TRBJ2-5,TRBV4-3,TRBD1,.
CASSLDQGAYEQYF,TGTGCCAGCAGCTTGGACCAGGGCGCCTACGAGCAGTACTTC,TRBJ2-7,TRBV5-4,.,.
CASSERIPGQGKDEQFF,TGCGCCAGCAGTGAGAGAATCCCGGGACAGGGAAAGGATGAGCAGTTCTTC,TRBJ2-1,TRBV10-1,TRBD1,.
CASSQVRGSSSFSEQFF,TGCGCCAGCAGCCAAGTGCGGGGGTCCTCGAGTTTTAGTGAGCAGTTCTTC,TRBJ2-1,TRBV4-3,TRBD2,.